What follows describes a single T cell receptor beta chain. As yet, its antigen is unknown. Produced via immunoSEQ multiplex PCR; TCRdb's table is partial and in-frame only. Found here are 92,000 or so clones, 95% to 98% of them singletons; the top ten hold 0.78%. This sample is drawn from a study of cytomegalovirus exposure and HLA in healthy donors. Broader study findings: The tendency of first-cohort TCR clusters to co-occur in the 100 to 150 validation repertoires emerged from a later analysis. Cytomegalovirus status, reportedly, was diagnosed with high specificity and sensitivity by the classifier.

The CDR3 spans 14 residues. V gave up 4 bases and J gave up 2 bases; unmatched junction bases: 2. The V gene's germline CDR1 is WNHNN and CDR2 SYGVQD (reference sequence). From the 120-subject validation cohort, which was separate from the roughly 710-subject first cohort, the donors were drawn. Sequences were obtained from PBMCs. This TCR was recovered from a man aged 18 to 35 in good health and CMV-seronegative. The chain carries TRBV10-1 and TRBJ2-1; 7 nucleotides agree with TRBD2. CDR3 bases: TGCGCCAGCAGTGCCGGGACTACCTACAATGAGCAGTTCTTC. This sequence encodes CASSAGTTYNEQFF.